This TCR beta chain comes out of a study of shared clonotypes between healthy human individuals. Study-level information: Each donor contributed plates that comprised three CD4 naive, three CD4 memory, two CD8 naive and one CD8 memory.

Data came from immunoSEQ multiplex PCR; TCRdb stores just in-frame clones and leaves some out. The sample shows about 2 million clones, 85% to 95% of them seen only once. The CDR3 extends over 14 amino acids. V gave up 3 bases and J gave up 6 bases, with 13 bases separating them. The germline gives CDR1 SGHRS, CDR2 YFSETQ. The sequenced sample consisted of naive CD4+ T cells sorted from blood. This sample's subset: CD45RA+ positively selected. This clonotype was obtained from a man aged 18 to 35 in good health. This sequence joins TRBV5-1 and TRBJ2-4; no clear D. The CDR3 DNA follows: TGCGCCAGCAGCTCGGCTGGTTTGGTAAACATTCAGTACTTC. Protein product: CASSSAGLVNIQYF. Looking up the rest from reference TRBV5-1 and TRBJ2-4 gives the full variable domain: KAGVTQTPRYLIKTRGQQVTLSCSPISGHRSVSWYQQTPGQGLQFLFEYFSETQRNKGNFPGRFSGRQFSNSRSEMNVSTLELGDSALYLCASSSAGLVNIQYFGAGTRLSVL.